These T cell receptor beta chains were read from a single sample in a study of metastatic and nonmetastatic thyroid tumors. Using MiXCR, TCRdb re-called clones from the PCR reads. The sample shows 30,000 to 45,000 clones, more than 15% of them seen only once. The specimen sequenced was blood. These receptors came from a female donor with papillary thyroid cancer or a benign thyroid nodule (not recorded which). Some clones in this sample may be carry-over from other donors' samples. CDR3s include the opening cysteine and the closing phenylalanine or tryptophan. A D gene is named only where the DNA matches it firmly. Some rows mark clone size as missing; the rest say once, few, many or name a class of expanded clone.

CDR3: CASSQRTSGRPPELFF
DNA: TGTGCCAGCAGCCAAAGGACTAGCGGGAGGCCCCCGGAGCTGTTTTTT
size: .
J: TRBJ2-2
D: TRBD2
V: TRBV16

CDR3: CSARAGQANTEAFF
DNA: TGCAGTGCTAGAGCGGGACAGGCGAACACTGAAGCTTTCTTT
size: once
J: TRBJ1-1
D: TRBD1
V: TRBV20-1

CDR3: CSAPSLGTCAYEQYF
DNA: TGCAGTGCTCCCTCTCTCGGGACATGCGCCTACGAGCAGTACTTC
size: .
J: TRBJ2-7
D: .
V: TRBV20-1

CDR3: CSAPGVQGAIPKNSPLHF
DNA: TGCAGTGCCCCGGGGGTACAGGGGGCCATCCCTAAGAATTCACCCCTCCACTTT
size: .
J: TRBJ1-6
D: TRBD1
V: TRBV20-1

CDR3: CASSLGSSRYYNYQFF
DNA: TGTGCCAGCAGCTTGGGATCTAGCAGATATTACAATTATCAGTTCTTC
size: .
J: TRBJ2-1
D: .
V: TRBV11-2

CDR3: CSSRGGAYQETQYF
DNA: TGTTCCAGCAGGGGTGGGGCATATCAAGAGACCCAGTACTTC
size: few
J: TRBJ2-5
D: .
V: TRBV28

CDR3: CASSLDLAATYGYTF
DNA: TGTGCCAGCAGCTTAGACCTGGCGGCTACATATGGCTACACCTTC
size: .
J: TRBJ1-2
D: .
V: TRBV11-2

CDR3: CSALPGQLNTEAFF
DNA: TGCAGTGCCCTCCCAGGACAGCTGAACACTGAAGCTTTCTTT
size: many
J: TRBJ1-1
D: .
V: TRBV20-1

CDR3: CASKWGAGSSYEQYF
DNA: TGTGCCAGCAAATGGGGAGCGGGAAGCTCCTACGAGCAGTACTTC
size: .
J: TRBJ2-7
D: TRBD2
V: TRBV28

CDR3: CASSRGQGSGELFF
DNA: TGTGCCAGCAGCCGGGGACAGGGATCCGGGGAGCTGTTTTTT
size: many
J: TRBJ2-2
D: TRBD1
V: TRBV5-8

CDR3: CASTKMVTLYNEQFF
DNA: TGTGCCAGCACGAAGATGGTGACGTTATACAATGAGCAGTTCTTC
size: many
J: TRBJ2-1
D: .
V: TRBV28

CDR3: CATSDFATYHRVPTNQPQHF
DNA: TGTGCCACCAGTGATTTCGCAACCTATCACAGGGTCCCCACCAATCAGCCCCAGCATTTT
size: many
J: TRBJ1-5
D: .
V: TRBV24-1

CDR3: CASSPAWGREGGGFF
DNA: TGTGCCAGCAGCCCGGCGTGGGGGCGCGAAGGGGGTGGGTTCTTC
size: .
J: TRBJ2-1
D: .
V: TRBV11-2

CDR3: CASSLALSGVFHEQYF
DNA: TGTGCCAGCAGCTTGGCTTTGTCGGGAGTCTTCCACGAGCAGTACTTC
size: many
J: TRBJ2-7
D: .
V: TRBV5-6

CDR3: CSARDRTGAHTEAFF
DNA: TGCAGTGCTAGAGATCGAACAGGGGCCCACACTGAAGCTTTCTTT
size: .
J: TRBJ1-1
D: TRBD1
V: TRBV20-1

CDR3: CASSRTGTPPQAQYF
DNA: TGTGCCAGCAGCCGAACCGGGACACCACCGCAGGCCCAGTACTTC
size: many
J: TRBJ2-5
D: .
V: TRBV28

CDR3: CASSGTAGGAQYF
DNA: TGTGCCAGCAGTGGAACTGCGGGAGGGGCTCAGTATTTT
size: .
J: TRBJ2-3
D: TRBD2
V: TRBV6-2/TRBV6-3